This T cell receptor beta chain derives from a study of T-cell memory formation after mild COVID-19. Whole-study results and caveats: Clones that shrank (day 15 to 85) were balanced CD4/CD8, whereas later expanders leaned CD4+. Certain responding clones were present in pre-infection memory, suggesting participation of cross-reactive memory.

Worth noting for this clonotype: Its antigen is still unknown.

Trimming cost V 3 bases and J 4 bases, with 10 bases left between them. The CDR3 sequence is 14 residues long. TCRdb passed the 5' RACE reads through MiXCR, listing each CDR3 protein once. The table shows approximately 100,000 distinct CDR3 sequences, with nearly 25% occurring only once. Sequenced input: PBMCs or a T cell subset sorted from them (not recorded which). The genes are TRBV12-3 or TRBV12-4 and TRBJ1-5; D is unresolved. This TCR was sampled from a man aged 18 to 29 who had mild COVID-19 (a few samples of this study predate the infection). Cell type and time point are not known. The CDR3 region has the DNA TGTGCCAGCAGTTTTCTGCCAGATAATCAGCCCCAGCATTTT. Protein: CASSFLPDNQPQHF.